The rows below give T cell receptor beta chains drawn from one sample of a study of cytomegalovirus exposure and HLA in healthy donors. The assay was immunoSEQ multiplex PCR, and TCRdb's table has in-frame clones only and misses some. The sample lists roughly 170,000 clones; around 80% were seen once. Material for sequencing was PBMCs. These receptors all come from a woman aged 45-65 years in good health and CMV-seropositive. Each CDR3 is given with its conserved first and last residue. D genes are given only for firm matches. Size tells how often a clone was seen (once, few, many) or the class of an expanded clone, and some rows leave it out.

>TRBD1|TRBJ1-2|few|TRBV15
TGTGCCACCAGCCTCCAGACAGGGTATAGGCATGGCTACACCTTC
CATSLQTGYRHGYTF
>TRBD1|TRBJ1-1|NA|TRBV19
TGTGCCAGTAGTAGATCAGACAGGGGGCGCCACACTGAAGCTTTCTTT
CASSRSDRGRHTEAFF
>TRBD1|TRBJ1-4|NA|TRBV7-9
TGTTCCAGCAGCTTCAGCGGGCAGGGGGTTGAAAAACTGTTTTTT
CSSSFSGQGVEKLFF
>NA|TRBJ2-3|NA|TRBV7-9
TGTGCCAGCAGCTTAGCGGTTACTAGCACAGATACGCAGTATTTT
CASSLAVTSTDTQYF
>NA|TRBJ2-7|NA|TRBV7-9
TGTTCCAGCAGCTTAGGGGCCACTAGTTATCGGGACGAGCAGTACTTC
CSSSLGATSYRDEQYF
>NA|TRBJ2-2|NA|TRBV11-3
TGTGCCAGCAGCTTAGCTCGAACGAAGAGCTCGGGGGAGCTGTTTTTT
CASSLARTKSSGELFF
>TRBD1|TRBJ1-2|NA|TRBV18
TGTGCCAGCTCACCACCGGGACAGCCCTATGGCTACACCTTC
CASSPPGQPYGYTF
>TRBD2|TRBJ2-1|few|TRBV5-4
TGTGCCAGCAGCCCGGGACTAGCGGGGCATAATGAGCAGTTCTTC
CASSPGLAGHNEQFF
>TRBD1|TRBJ2-3|NA|TRBV14
TGTGCCAGCAGCCAATACAGGACAGGCCGCACAGATACGCAGTATTTT
CASSQYRTGRTDTQYF
>NA|TRBJ1-1|NA|TRBV19
TGTGCCAGTACCCCGACAGTGAACACTGAAGCTTTCTTT
CASTPTVNTEAFF
>NA|TRBJ2-2|NA|TRBV29-1
TGCAGCGTGCCCGGGACTGTGCCCACCGGGGAGCTGTTTTTT
CSVPGTVPTGELFF
>NA|TRBJ1-2|NA|TRBV19
TGTGCCAGCAGGGAGGGCGGCTATGGCTACACCTTC
CASREGGYGYTF
>NA|TRBJ2-1|NA|TRBV4-3
TGCGCCAGCAGCCAAGAAATTGGCGCCCTCGACAGATACAATGAGCAGTTCTTC
CASSQEIGALDRYNEQFF
>NA|TRBJ1-1|NA|TRBV5-1
TGCGCCAGCAGCTTGCGAGGGTTAGACACGAACACTGAAGCTTTCTTT
CASSLRGLDTNTEAFF
>TRBD2|TRBJ2-4|NA|TRBV9
TGTGCCACCAGCCAACCAATTGGACTAGCGGGGGTGTTATCGCTGGACATTCAGTACTTC
CATSQPIGLAGVLSLDIQYF
>NA|TRBJ2-5|NA|TRBV21-1
TGTGCCAGCAGCAAAGGGCGGGAGGGCCCCAAAGAGACCCAGTACTTC
CASSKGREGPKETQYF
>TRBD1|TRBJ2-7|NA|TRBV7-9
TGTGCCAGCAGCTCGGGACAGGGCCAGGGAGAGCAGTACTTC
CASSSGQGQGEQYF
>TRBD2|TRBJ2-2|NA|TRBV4-2
TGTGCCAGCAGCCATGGGGGGCGGGGGGGCTACACCGGGGAGCTGTTTTTT
CASSHGGRGGYTGELFF
>NA|TRBJ1-4|NA|TRBV2
TGTGCCAGCGGTGGCGTGGAGCGGGAAAAACTGTTTTTT
CASGGVEREKLFF
>NA|TRBJ1-6|NA|TRBV4-2
TGTGCCAGCAGCCAAGAACTCAGGAATTCACCCCTCCACTTT
CASSQELRNSPLHF
>TRBD1|TRBJ2-7|NA|TRBV29-1
TGCAGCGTCCGAACGGGACAGGGGTACGAGCAGTACTTC
CSVRTGQGYEQYF
>TRBD1|TRBJ1-1|NA|TRBV7-9
TGTTCCAGCAGCTCGGACAGGACAGGCGACACTGAAGCTTTCTTT
CSSSSDRTGDTEAFF
>TRBD2|TRBJ2-7|few|TRBV5-1
TGCGCCAGCAGCCGGGGGGTGGAATCCTACGAGCAGTACTTC
CASSRGVESYEQYF
>NA|TRBJ2-7|NA|TRBV5-1
TGCGCCAGCAGCTTGGCCACGGGAGTCGCCGAGCAGTACTTC
CASSLATGVAEQYF
>NA|TRBJ2-2|NA|TRBV9
TGTGCCAGCAGCCCGAAGTCAGGGGTCACCGGGGAGCTGTTTTTT
CASSPKSGVTGELFF
>TRBD1|TRBJ2-7|NA|TRBV28
TGTGCCAGCAGGGGGGACAGGGAGGTCCACGAGCAGTACTTC
CASRGDREVHEQYF
>NA|TRBJ1-5|once|TRBV6-4
TGTGCCAGCAGTAGAGATCCAAATCAGCCCCAGCATTTT
CASSRDPNQPQHF
>NA|TRBJ1-5|NA|TRBV5-1
TGCGCCAGCAGCTTCGGACAGCCGAATCAGCCCCAGCATTTT
CASSFGQPNQPQHF
>TRBD2|TRBJ2-7|NA|TRBV10-3
TGTGCCATCAGCTTAGCGGGAGGGGACAGGAACGAGCAGTACTTC
CAISLAGGDRNEQYF
>NA|TRBJ1-2|NA|TRBV27
TGTGCCAGCAGTTCGGGTAGCTATGGCTACACCTTC
CASSSGSYGYTF
>NA|TRBJ2-7|NA|TRBV19
TGTGCCAGTAGTATCGACAGCGTGGGGGCCACAACCTACGAGCAGTACTTC
CASSIDSVGATTYEQYF
>TRBD1|TRBJ2-5|NA|TRBV28
TGTGCCAGCAGTTATAGAGGCGGGGACAGGGGTCAAGAGACCCAGTACTTC
CASSYRGGDRGQETQYF
>NA|TRBJ1-3|NA|TRBV5-3
TGTGCCAGAAGCTTGTCCACGGGAAGCTCTGGAAACACCATATATTTT
CARSLSTGSSGNTIYF
>TRBD1|TRBJ2-1|NA|TRBV25-1
TGTGCCAGCAGTGAATCCAGGGGGCAGCAGTTCTTC
CASSESRGQQFF
>NA|TRBJ2-7|NA|TRBV4-1
TGCGCCAGCAGCCGTGGGACTCACCTCGAGCAGTACTTC
CASSRGTHLEQYF
>NA|TRBJ2-3|NA|TRBV7-2
TGTGCCAGCAGCCCAGCGGTGGCCGGTGAGGCAGATACGCAGTATTTT
CASSPAVAGEADTQYF
>NA|TRBJ1-3|once|TRBV2
TGTGCCAGCACAAGACAGCCCTCCTCTGGAAACACCATATATTTT
CASTRQPSSGNTIYF
>TRBD1|TRBJ2-1|NA|TRBV7-2
TGTGCCAGCAGCGCAGGACCCGGGACAGGGAACAATGAGCAGTTCTTC
CASSAGPGTGNNEQFF
>NA|TRBJ1-1|NA|TRBV2
TGTGCCACCCTGGCGGGGAACACTGAAGCTTTCTTT
CATLAGNTEAFF
>NA|TRBJ2-1|few|TRBV7-6
TGTGCCAGCAGCCCCCGGGAGCAGTTCTTC
CASSPREQFF
>TRBD1|TRBJ1-1|NA|TRBV5-4
TGTGCCAGCAGCGTTCAGGGGGCGAACACTGAAGCTTTCTTT
CASSVQGANTEAFF
>TRBD2|TRBJ2-2|once|TRBV4-2
TGTGCCAGCAGCCAAGAAAGTTTGACTAGCACGAACACCGGGGAGCTGTTTTTT
CASSQESLTSTNTGELFF
>TRBD2|TRBJ2-5|NA|TRBV7-6
TGTGCCAGCAGCTCCGTGTCGGGACTAGCGGGAGGGCAGTACTTC
CASSSVSGLAGGQYF
>TRBD2|TRBJ2-1|NA|TRBV27
TGTGCCAGCAGTCCGAGACTAGCGGGAGGGTACAATGAGCAGTTCTTC
CASSPRLAGGYNEQFF
>TRBD2|TRBJ2-1|NA|TRBV7-6
TGTGCCAGCAGCTTAGTTGGCGGGAGTGCGGGAAATGAGCAGTTCTTC
CASSLVGGSAGNEQFF
>TRBD1|TRBJ2-2|NA|TRBV7-7
TGTGCTAGCAGCTCGAGTACCGGGACAGGGGCATGGAGGACCGGGGAGCTGTTTTTT
CASSSSTGTGAWRTGELFF
>TRBD2|TRBJ2-1|NA|TRBV5-1
TGCGCCAGCAGCTTGGCTAGCGGGGGGGCGTATGAGCAGTTCTTC
CASSLASGGAYEQFF
>NA|TRBJ2-7|few|TRBV20-1
TGCAGTGCCCGGGGAGGTAACGAGCAGTACTTC
CSARGGNEQYF
>NA|TRBJ2-3|NA|TRBV28
TGTGCCAGCAGTTTGTCATTCGTGGGGGGTACGCAGTATTTT
CASSLSFVGGTQYF
>NA|TRBJ2-3|NA|TRBV5-3
TGTGCCAGAAGCTGCCTCCCGGGACAGGGATTGAGAGCGGGAGTGGTCCTCAGCACAGATACGCAGTATTTT
CARSCLPGQGLRAGVVLSTDTQYF
>NA|TRBJ1-2|NA|TRBV19
TGTGCCAGTAGTATTCAAGCCGCCTATGGCTACACCTTC
CASSIQAAYGYTF
>NA|TRBJ2-2|NA|TRBV6-1
TGTGCCAGCACTCAGAGGAGGGGTGGGGAGCTGTTTTTT
CASTQRRGGELFF
>NA|TRBJ1-2|NA|TRBV7-9
TGTTCCAGCAGCTTAGCTGGGCTTAACTATGGCTACACCTTC
CSSSLAGLNYGYTF
>TRBD1|TRBJ1-4|NA|TRBV7-2
TGTGCCAGCAGCTTCGACAGGGGGCGCGGAACTAATGAAAAACTGTTTTTT
CASSFDRGRGTNEKLFF
>NA|TRBJ1-1|NA|TRBV14
TGTGCCAGCAGCCAAGTACGGGGGGTGAGCACTGAAGCTTTCTTT
CASSQVRGVSTEAFF
>NA|TRBJ1-2|NA|TRBV15
TGTGCCACCAGCAGAGATATGGCAGGGGATGGCTACACCTTC
CATSRDMAGDGYTF
>NA|TRBJ1-5|NA|TRBV28
TGTGCCAGCAAGTTCTGGGGAGCACAGGGTGCGATAGGACGTCAGCCCCAGCATTTT
CASKFWGAQGAIGRQPQHF
>NA|TRBJ1-5|NA|TRBV27
TGTGCCAGCAGTTCTTACGGGAACCGCAATCAGCCCCAGCATTTT
CASSSYGNRNQPQHF
>NA|TRBJ1-3|NA|TRBV11-3
TGTGCCAGCAGCTTATCGCAGGGGTCCACCATATATTTT
CASSLSQGSTIYF